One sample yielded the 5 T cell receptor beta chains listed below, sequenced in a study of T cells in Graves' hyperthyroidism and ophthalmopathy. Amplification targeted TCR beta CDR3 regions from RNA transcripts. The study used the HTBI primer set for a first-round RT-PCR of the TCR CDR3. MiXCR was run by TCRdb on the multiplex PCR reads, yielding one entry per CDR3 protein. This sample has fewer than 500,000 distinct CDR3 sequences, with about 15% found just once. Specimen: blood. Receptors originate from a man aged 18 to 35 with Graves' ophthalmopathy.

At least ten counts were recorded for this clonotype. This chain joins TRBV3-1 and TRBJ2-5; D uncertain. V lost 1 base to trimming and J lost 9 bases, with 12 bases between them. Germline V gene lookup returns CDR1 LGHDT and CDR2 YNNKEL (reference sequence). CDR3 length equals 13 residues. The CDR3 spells CASSQGTLGSQYF. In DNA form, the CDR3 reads TGTGCCAGCAGCCAAGGCACCCTAGGGTCCCAGTACTTC.

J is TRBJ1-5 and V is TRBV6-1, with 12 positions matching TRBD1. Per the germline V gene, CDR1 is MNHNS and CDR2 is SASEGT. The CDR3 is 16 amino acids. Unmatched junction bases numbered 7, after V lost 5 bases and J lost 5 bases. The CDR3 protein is CASSYLGTGGDQPQHF. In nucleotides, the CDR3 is TGTGCCAGCAGTTATTTGGGGACAGGGGGCGATCAGCCCCAGCATTTT.

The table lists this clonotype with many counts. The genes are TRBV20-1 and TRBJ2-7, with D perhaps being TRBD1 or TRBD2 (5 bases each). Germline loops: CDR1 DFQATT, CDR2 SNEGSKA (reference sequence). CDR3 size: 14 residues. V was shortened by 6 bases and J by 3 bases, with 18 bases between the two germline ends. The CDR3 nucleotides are TGCAGTGCGCCGAGGGACCAGACTTTCTACGAGCAGTACTTC. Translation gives CSAPRDQTFYEQYF.

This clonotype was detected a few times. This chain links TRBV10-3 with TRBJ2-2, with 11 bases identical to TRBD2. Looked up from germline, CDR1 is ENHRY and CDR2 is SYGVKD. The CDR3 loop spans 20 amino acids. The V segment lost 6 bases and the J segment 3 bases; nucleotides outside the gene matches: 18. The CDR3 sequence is CAISPGGLAGGESDTGELFF. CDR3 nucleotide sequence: TGTGCCATCAGCCCCGGGGGGCTAGCGGGAGGAGAGAGCGACACCGGGGAGCTGTTTTTT.

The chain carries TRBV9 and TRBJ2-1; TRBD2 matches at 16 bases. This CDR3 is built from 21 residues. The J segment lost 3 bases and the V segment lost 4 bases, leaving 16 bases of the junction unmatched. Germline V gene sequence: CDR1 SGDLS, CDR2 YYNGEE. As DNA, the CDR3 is TGTGCCAGCAGCACCCAGGGACTAGCGGGAGGGGGCCAACAGTTCTACAATGAGCAGTTCTTC. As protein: CASSTQGLAGGGQQFYNEQFF.